The rows below give T cell receptor beta chains drawn from one sample of a study of cytomegalovirus exposure and HLA in healthy donors. The table came from immunoSEQ multiplex PCR; TCRdb's copy has only in-frame clones and leaves some out. Found here are 85,000 to 120,000 clones, over 55% of them singletons; the top ten hold over 2.5%. The sample taken for sequencing was PBMCs. The receptor set was obtained from a female donor in good health and CMV-seronegative. Each CDR3 is given with its conserved first and last residue. Each record gives: V gene, J gene, D gene, CDR3 length, clone size, CDR3 DNA, CDR3 protein. The D gene is left open where the match is weak. A row's size may be missing; if present it is once, few, many or a size class.

v_call: TRBV6-4
j_call: TRBJ2-1
d_call: TRBD2
cdr3_length: 15
clone_size: -
cdr3_nt: TGTGCCAGCAGTCATACTAGCGGCCCCTACAATGAGCAGTTCTTC
cdr3_aa: CASSHTSGPYNEQFF

v_call: TRBV13
j_call: TRBJ2-7
d_call: TRBD2
cdr3_length: 16
clone_size: -
cdr3_nt: TGTGCCAGCAGCTTAGGTGCTAGCGGTGACACCTACGAGCAGTACTTC
cdr3_aa: CASSLGASGDTYEQYF

v_call: TRBV2
j_call: TRBJ2-3
d_call: TRBD1
cdr3_length: 16
clone_size: -
cdr3_nt: TGTGCCAGCCATCGGGACAGGCCCCTGATTACAGATACGCAGTATTTT
cdr3_aa: CASHRDRPLITDTQYF

v_call: TRBV19
j_call: TRBJ2-7
d_call: -
cdr3_length: 13
clone_size: once
cdr3_nt: TGTGCCAGTAGTATAAGGACAGCCTACGAGCAGTACTTC
cdr3_aa: CASSIRTAYEQYF

v_call: TRBV5-6
j_call: TRBJ2-7
d_call: -
cdr3_length: 12
clone_size: once
cdr3_nt: TGTGCCAGCAGTATTAGCTCCTACGAGCAGTACTTC
cdr3_aa: CASSISSYEQYF

v_call: TRBV6-1
j_call: TRBJ1-2
d_call: -
cdr3_length: 13
clone_size: -
cdr3_nt: TGTGCCAGCAAGGCGGCTTCTCCTTGGGGCTACACCTTC
cdr3_aa: CASKAASPWGYTF

v_call: TRBV4-3
j_call: TRBJ2-3
d_call: -
cdr3_length: 15
clone_size: few
cdr3_nt: TGCGCCAGCAGCCAAGATGGTCGCCGAGGAGATACGCAGTATTTT
cdr3_aa: CASSQDGRRGDTQYF

v_call: TRBV30
j_call: TRBJ1-6
d_call: -
cdr3_length: 13
clone_size: -
cdr3_nt: TGTGCCTGGACTTGGACAGATAATTCACCCCTCCACTTT
cdr3_aa: CAWTWTDNSPLHF

v_call: TRBV5-4
j_call: TRBJ2-7
d_call: TRBD2
cdr3_length: 17
clone_size: -
cdr3_nt: TGTGCCAGCAGCTGGGGGGGACTAGCGGGTGTTTCCTACGAGCAGTACTTC
cdr3_aa: CASSWGGLAGVSYEQYF

v_call: TRBV25-1
j_call: TRBJ1-5
d_call: -
cdr3_length: 15
clone_size: -
cdr3_nt: TGTGCCAGCAGCCCCCTGGGGGGGGACAATCAGCCCCAGCATTTT
cdr3_aa: CASSPLGGDNQPQHF

v_call: TRBV6-5
j_call: TRBJ2-6
d_call: -
cdr3_length: 15
clone_size: few
cdr3_nt: TGTGCCAGCAGTTACTCCAGCTCTGGGGCCAACGTCCTGACTTTC
cdr3_aa: CASSYSSSGANVLTF

v_call: TRBV5-4
j_call: TRBJ2-3
d_call: TRBD2
cdr3_length: 15
clone_size: -
cdr3_nt: TGTGCCAGCAGCTTGGATAGCGGGTTAACAGATACGCAGTATTTT
cdr3_aa: CASSLDSGLTDTQYF